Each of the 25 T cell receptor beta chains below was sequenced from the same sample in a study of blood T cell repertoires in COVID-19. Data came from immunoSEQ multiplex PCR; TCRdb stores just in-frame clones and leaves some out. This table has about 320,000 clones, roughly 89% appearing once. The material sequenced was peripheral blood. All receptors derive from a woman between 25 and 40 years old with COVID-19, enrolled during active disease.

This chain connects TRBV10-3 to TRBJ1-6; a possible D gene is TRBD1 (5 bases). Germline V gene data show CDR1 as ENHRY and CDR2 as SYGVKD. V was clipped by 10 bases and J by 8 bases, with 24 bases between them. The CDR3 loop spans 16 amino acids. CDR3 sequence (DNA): TGTGCCACAAGCTACCAGGCACAGGTCGCTTATTCACCCCTCCACTTT. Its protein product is CATSYQAQVAYSPLHF.

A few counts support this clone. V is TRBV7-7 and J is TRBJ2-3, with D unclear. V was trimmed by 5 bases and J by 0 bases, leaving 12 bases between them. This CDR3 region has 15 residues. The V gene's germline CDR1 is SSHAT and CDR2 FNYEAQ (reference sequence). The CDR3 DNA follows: TGTGCCAGCAGCCGAATCGCCGGGAGCACAGATACGCAGTATTTT. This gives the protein CASSRIAGSTDTQYF.

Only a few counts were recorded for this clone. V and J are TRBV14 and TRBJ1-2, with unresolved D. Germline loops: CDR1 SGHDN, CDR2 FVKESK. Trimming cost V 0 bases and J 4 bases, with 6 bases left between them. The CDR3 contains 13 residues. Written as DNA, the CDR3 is TGTGCCAGCAGCCAAGATTTCGGCTATGGCTACACCTTC. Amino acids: CASSQDFGYGYTF.

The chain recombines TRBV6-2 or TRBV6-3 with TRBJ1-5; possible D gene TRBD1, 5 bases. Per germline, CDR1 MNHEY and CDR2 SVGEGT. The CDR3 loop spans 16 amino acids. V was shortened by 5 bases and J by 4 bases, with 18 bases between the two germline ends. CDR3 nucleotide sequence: TGTGCCAGCAGTCCAGAACAGTCGGCAGGGAATCAGCCCCAGCATTTT. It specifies CASSPEQSAGNQPQHF.

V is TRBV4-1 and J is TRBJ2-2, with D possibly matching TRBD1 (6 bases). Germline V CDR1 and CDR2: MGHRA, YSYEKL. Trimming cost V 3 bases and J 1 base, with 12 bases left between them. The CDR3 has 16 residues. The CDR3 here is CASSHSPDRNTGELFF. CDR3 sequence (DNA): TGCGCCAGCAGCCATTCGCCGGACAGGAACACCGGGGAGCTGTTTTTT.

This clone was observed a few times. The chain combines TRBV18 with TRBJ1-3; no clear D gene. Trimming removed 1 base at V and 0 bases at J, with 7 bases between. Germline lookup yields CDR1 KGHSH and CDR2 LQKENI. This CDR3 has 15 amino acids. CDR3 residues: CASSPRRSSGNTIYF. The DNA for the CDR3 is TGTGCCAGCTCACCACGAAGGAGCTCTGGAAACACCATATATTTT.

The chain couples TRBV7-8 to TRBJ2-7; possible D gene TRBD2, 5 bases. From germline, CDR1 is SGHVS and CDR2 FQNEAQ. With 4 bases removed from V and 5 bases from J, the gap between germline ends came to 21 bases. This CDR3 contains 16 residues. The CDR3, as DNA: TGTGCCAGCAGCTCTCAGAAGGTTCTCCAGCGGAACGAGCAGTACTTC. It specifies CASSSQKVLQRNEQYF. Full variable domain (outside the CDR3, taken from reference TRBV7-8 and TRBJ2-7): GAGVSQSPRYKVAKRGQDVALRCDPISGHVSLFWYQQALGQGPEFLTYFQNEAQLDKSGLPSDRFFAERPEGSVSTLKIQRTQQEDSAVYLCASSSQKVLQRNEQYFGPGTRLTVT.

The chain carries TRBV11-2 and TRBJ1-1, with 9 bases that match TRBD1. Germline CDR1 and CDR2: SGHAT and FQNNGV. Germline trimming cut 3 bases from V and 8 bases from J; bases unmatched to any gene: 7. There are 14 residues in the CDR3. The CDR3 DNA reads TGTGCCAGCAGCTTGGGACAGGGATTTGTCGAAGCTTTCTTT. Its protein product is CASSLGQGFVEAFF.

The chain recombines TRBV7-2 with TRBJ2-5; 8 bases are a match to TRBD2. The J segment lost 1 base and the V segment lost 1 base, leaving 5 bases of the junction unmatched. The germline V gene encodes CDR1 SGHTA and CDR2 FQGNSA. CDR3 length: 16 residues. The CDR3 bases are TGTGCCAGCAGCTTAGTAGCTAGCGGGTTCCAAGAGACCCAGTACTTC. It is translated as CASSLVASGFQETQYF.

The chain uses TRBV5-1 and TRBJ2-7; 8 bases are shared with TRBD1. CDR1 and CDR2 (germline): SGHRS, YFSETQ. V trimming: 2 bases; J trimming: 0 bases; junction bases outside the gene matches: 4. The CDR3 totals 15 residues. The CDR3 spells CASSFGGTGSYEQYF. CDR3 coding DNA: TGCGCCAGCAGCTTCGGCGGGACAGGCTCCTACGAGCAGTACTTC.

The CDR3 coding sequence is TGTGCCAGCACCTTGGAAGGGGCCAACAATCAGCCCCAGCATTTT. Protein sequence: CASTLEGANNQPQHF. The V and J genes are TRBV2 and TRBJ1-5, with D possibly being TRBD1 (5 bases). The CDR3 contains 15 residues. The germline V gene encodes CDR1 SNHLY and CDR2 FYNNEI. With 7 bases removed from V and 3 bases from J, the gap between germline ends came to 16 bases.

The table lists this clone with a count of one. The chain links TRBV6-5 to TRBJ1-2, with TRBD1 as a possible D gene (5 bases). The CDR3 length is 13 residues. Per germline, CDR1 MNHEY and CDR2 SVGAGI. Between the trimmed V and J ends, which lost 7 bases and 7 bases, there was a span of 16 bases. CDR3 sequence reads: CASTSSGESGYTF. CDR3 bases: TGTGCCAGCACCTCCTCGGGGGAGTCTGGCTACACCTTC.

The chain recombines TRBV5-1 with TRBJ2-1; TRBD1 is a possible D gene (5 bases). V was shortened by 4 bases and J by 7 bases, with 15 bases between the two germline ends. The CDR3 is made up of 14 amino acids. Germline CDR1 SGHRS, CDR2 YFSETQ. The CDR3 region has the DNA TGCGCCAGCAGCCAGGGCCCCGTCGAGAATGAGCAGTTCTTC. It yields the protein CASSQGPVENEQFF.

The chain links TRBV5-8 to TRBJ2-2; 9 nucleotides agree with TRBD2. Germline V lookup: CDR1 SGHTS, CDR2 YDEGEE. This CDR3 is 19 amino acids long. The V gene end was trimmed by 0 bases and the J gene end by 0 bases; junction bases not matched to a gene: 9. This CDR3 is CASSLVWGSSGTNTGELFF. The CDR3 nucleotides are TGTGCCAGCAGCTTGGTGTGGGGCTCTAGCGGGACGAACACCGGGGAGCTGTTTTTT. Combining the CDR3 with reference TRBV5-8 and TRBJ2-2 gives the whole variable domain EAGVTQSPTHLIKTRGQQATLRCSPISGHTSVYWYQQALGLGLQFLLWYDEGEERNRGNFPPRFSGRQFPNYSSELNVNALELEDSALYLCASSLVWGSSGTNTGELFFGEGSRLTVL.

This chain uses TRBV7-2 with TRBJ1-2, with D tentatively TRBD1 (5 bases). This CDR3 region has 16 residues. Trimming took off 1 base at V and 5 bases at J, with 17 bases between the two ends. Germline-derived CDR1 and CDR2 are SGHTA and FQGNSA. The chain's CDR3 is CASSLVGRQGVYGYTF. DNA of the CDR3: TGTGCCAGCAGCTTAGTGGGCAGGCAAGGGGTTTATGGCTACACCTTC. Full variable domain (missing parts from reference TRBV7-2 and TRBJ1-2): GAGVSQSPSNKVTEKGKDVELRCDPISGHTALYWYRQSLGQGLEFLIYFQGNSAPDKSGLPSDRFSAERTGGSVSTLTIQRTQQEDSAVYLCASSLVGRQGVYGYTFGSGTRLTVV.

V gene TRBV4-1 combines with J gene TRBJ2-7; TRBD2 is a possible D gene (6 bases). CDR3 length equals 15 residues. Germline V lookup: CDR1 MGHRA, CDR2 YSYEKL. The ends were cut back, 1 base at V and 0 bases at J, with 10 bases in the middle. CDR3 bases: TGCGCCAGCAGCCAAGCAGGACTAATCTCCTACGAGCAGTACTTC. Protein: CASSQAGLISYEQYF.

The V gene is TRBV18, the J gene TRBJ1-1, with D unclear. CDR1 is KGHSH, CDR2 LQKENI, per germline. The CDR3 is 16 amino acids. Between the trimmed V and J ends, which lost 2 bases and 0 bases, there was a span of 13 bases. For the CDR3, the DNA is TGTGCCAGCTCACCAGTCGGAGAGATCGTGAACACTGAAGCTTTCTTT. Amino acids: CASSPVGEIVNTEAFF.

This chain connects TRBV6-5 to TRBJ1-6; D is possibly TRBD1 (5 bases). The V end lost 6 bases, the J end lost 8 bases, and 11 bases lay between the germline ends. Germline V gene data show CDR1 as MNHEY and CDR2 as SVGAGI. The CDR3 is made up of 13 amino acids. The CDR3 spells CASSPRVDSPLHF. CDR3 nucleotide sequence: TGTGCCAGCAGCCCCAGGGTTGATTCACCCCTCCACTTT.

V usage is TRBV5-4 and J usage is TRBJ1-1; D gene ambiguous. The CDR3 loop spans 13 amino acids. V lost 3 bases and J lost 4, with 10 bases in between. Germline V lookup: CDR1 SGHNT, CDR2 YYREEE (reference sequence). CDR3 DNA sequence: TGTGCCAGCAGCTGGCGGGCGGCCACTGAAGCTTTCTTT. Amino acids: CASSWRAATEAFF.

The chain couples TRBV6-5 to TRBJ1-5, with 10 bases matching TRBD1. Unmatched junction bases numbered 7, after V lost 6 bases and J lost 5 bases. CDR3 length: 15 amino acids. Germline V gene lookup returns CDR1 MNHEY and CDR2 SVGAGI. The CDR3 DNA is TGTGCCAGCAGACCCGGGACAGGGGTATATCAGCCCCAGCATTTT. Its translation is CASRPGTGVYQPQHF.

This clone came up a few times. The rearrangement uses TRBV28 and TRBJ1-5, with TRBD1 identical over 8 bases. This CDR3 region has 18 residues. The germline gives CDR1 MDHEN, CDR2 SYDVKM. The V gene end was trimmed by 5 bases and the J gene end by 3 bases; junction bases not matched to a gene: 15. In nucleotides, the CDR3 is TGTGCCAGCAGTCCGCCGACGAACAGGGGGGGGAACAATCAGCCCCAGCATTTT. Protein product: CASSPPTNRGGNNQPQHF.

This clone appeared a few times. For the CDR3, the DNA is TGTGCCAGCAGTGAAAAGGGGGCGGCGGGCTATGGCTACACCTTC. Translated: CASSEKGAAGYGYTF. The V gene is TRBV28, the J gene TRBJ1-2, with TRBD1 identical over 7 bases. The ends lost 5 bases at V and 4 bases at J; junction bases unmatched: 10. Germline V CDR1 and CDR2: MDHEN, SYDVKM. The CDR3 is 15 residues long.

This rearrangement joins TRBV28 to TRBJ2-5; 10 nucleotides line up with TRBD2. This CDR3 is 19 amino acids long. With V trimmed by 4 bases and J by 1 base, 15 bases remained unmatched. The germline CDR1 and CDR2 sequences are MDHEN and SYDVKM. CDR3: CASSSNSGGPRGPQETQYF. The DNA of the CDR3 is TGTGCCAGCAGTTCGAATAGCGGGGGGCCCCGCGGGCCCCAAGAGACCCAGTACTTC.

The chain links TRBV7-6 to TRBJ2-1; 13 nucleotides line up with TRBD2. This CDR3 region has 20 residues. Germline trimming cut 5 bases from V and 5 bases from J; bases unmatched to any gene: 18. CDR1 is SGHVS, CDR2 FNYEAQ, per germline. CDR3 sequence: CASSVQGAGLAGAQDNEQFF. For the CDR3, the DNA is TGTGCCAGCAGCGTACAGGGGGCAGGACTAGCGGGGGCCCAAGACAATGAGCAGTTCTTC.

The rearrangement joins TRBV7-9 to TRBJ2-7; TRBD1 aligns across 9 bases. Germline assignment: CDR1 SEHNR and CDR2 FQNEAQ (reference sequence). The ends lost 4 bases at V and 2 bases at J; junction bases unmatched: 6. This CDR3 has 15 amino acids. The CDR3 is CASSSGQGPTYEQYF. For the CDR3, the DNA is TGTGCCAGCAGCTCAGGACAGGGGCCAACCTACGAGCAGTACTTC.